This entry concerns a single T cell receptor beta chain. Its antigen is still unknown. Nothing much larger sits one base from this clone, and base qualities are not available. The CDR3 starts with the cysteine, ends with the phenylalanine, and has 14 residues. Only the CDR3 portion is preserved as DNA: 42 bases, with reading frame beginning at the first base. V is cut by 1 base and J by 3 bases, and the space between the germline ends is 10 bases. The CDR1 and CDR2 encoded by the germline V gene are LGHNA and YSLEER. For the CD8 naive samples, CD45RO-negative cells were positively selected for CCR7, yielding a CD45RA+CCR7+ population from which TemRA cells were excluded. Donors were healthy HIV-negative adults with no recently reported acute infections or vaccinations. All donors were Caucasian adults living in Nashville, Tennessee, USA. Blood was obtained by leukapheresis, after which PBMCs were separated by Ficoll-Histopaque density gradient centrifugation and cryopreserved in liquid nitrogen vapor phase. Purity and quantity of every magnetically sorted T cell population were checked by analytical flow cytometry. Genomic DNA was isolated from each sorted fraction and quantified by UV absorbance on a Nanodrop 2000c.

Using the deep immunoSEQ assay, multiplex PCR amplified TCR CDR3 regions from genomic DNA. Extracted genomic DNA from each cell subset was distributed evenly across all wells of several immunoSEQ 96-well plates, and each plate was treated as a replicate. Each replicate PCR for sorted subsets received approximately 220 ng genomic DNA, equal to about 30,000 T cell genomes. Purified libraries were measured with a Qubit 3.0 fluorometer, size-checked on a Bioanalyzer 2100, and measured again with the KAPA Library Quantification kit. Each immunoSEQ 96-well plate was sequenced on its own single-read 150-cycle Illumina NextSeq 550 flow cell. Turning to the authors' computational methods: Because the immunoSEQ output held only junctional sequences and lacked quality scores, the filtering could not match the filtering applied to full-length reads. Sequences were annotated with PyIR, a Python wrapper for IgBLAST v1.9, and V/J genes and CDR3 were assigned using IMGT germline references. Reads were filtered out if the reads had weak V/J assignments (E-value above 1e-6), no CDR3, stop codons, out-of-frame junctions, or ambiguous translated residues. V3J clonotypes were defined by identical inferred V gene, J gene, and CDR3 amino acid sequence. Percentage overlap between repertoires was computed as shared unique clonotypes divided by the size of the smaller repertoire. Richness of each repertoire was evaluated using RTK rarefaction, the Chao1 estimator, and Recon v2.1 estimates of unobserved clonotypes. OLGA was used to compute generation probabilities for all TCRbeta clonotypes that the gDNA method yielded from a few donors. As stored in TCRdb, this immuneACCESS dataset retains in-frame rearrangements with V and J assigned. A fraction of the clones does not appear; measured against another copy, unresolved V genes explain less than half of the discrepancy, and the remainder lacks a known reason. V and J calls and clone size are as listed in that table; D and trimming were resolved from the DNA. Across this sample there are 1.5 million to 2.5 million clones, with approximately 95% seen only once. The ten top clones hold approximately 1% of the sample.

These data come from a study of shared clonotypes between healthy human individuals (dated by TCRdb to 2020 to 2021). Regarding the research as a whole: The cohort included a few men and a couple of women between 18 and 49 years of age. Per donor, three plates each were used for CD4 naive and CD4 memory, two for CD8 naive, and one for CD8 memory. To estimate repertoire size and how much clonotype sharing occurs between individuals, the study deeply sequenced the blood TCR repertoires of 5 or 6 healthy adults. Libraries were prepared and TCR repertoires were sequenced by different laboratories using diverse techniques, in order to increase sequencing depth and limit assay-specific biases. Leukapheresis yielded between about 0.94 and 8.9 billion PBMCs per donor.

What the research found in general, with its limitations: Sampling was restricted to blood, and TCR repertoires in tissue are likely to differ from TCR repertoires in blood. Based on pairwise subsampling, the degree of clonotype sharing among donors was expected to be affected by sequencing depth. Because the study included a small number of donors, the genetic and exposure-history diversity represented was limited. Estimated clonotype richness was generally larger for naive than for memory subsets. About 5% of naive CD4, around 3.6% of naive CD8, roughly 2.4% of memory CD4, and about 0.4% of memory CD8 clonotypes were shared across four donors. Rarefaction of sorted-subset datasets indicated incomplete sequencing despite the large sequencing depth. Compared with non-shared clonotypes, the clonotypes found in all four sorted-subset donors had higher generation probabilities.

The sample was naive CD8+ T cells sorted from blood. The sample's cell subset or site label, decoded: CD45RA+CCR7+. The TCR comes from a man aged 18-30 years in good health. Recombination connected TRBV4-3 to TRBJ2-7, with no D gene named confidently. The CDR3 here reads CASSQVAKGYEQYF. The nucleotides read TGCGCCAGCAGCCAAGTGGCGAAGGGCTACGAGCAGTACTTC.